The source of this T cell receptor (beta chain) is a study of cytomegalovirus exposure and HLA in healthy donors. General observations from the study: The finding came from a later analysis; first-cohort TCR clusters tended to co-occur in the roughly 110 validation repertoires. Cytomegalovirus association was listed for about 160 TCR beta chains. A few CMV-associated chains were confirmed in vitro to be specific for CMV antigens.

The data were produced by immunoSEQ multiplex PCR, yet TCRdb's version contains in-frame clones alone and is incomplete. The data contain 150,000 to 180,000 clones, about 86% of them seen just once; the ten biggest clones take up about a fifth. About this clone: The antigen is not known.

The donors were members of the roughly 120-subject validation cohort (separate from the roughly 670-subject first cohort). Germline loops: CDR1 LGHNA, CDR2 YSLEER. V lost 4 bases and J lost 1; bases outside the gene matches: 6. This CDR3 has 15 residues. The chain employs TRBV4-3 and TRBJ2-7, with TRBD2 identical over 8 bases. The sequenced material came from PBMCs. This TCR was recovered from a young man in good health and CMV-seropositive. CDR3 in DNA: TGCGCCAGCAGCCTATATAGCGGGGCTTCCTACGAGCAGTACTTC. Protein: CASSLYSGASYEQYF.